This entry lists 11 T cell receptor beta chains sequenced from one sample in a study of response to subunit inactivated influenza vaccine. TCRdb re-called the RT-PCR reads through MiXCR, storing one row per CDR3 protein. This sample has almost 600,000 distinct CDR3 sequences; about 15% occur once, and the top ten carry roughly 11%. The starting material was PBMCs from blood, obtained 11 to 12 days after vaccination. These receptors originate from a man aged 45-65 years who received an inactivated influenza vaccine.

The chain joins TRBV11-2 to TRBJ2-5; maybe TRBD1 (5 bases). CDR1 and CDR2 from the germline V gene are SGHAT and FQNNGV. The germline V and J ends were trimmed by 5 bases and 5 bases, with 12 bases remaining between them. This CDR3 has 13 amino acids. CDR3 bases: TGTGCCAGCAGCCCAGGGTTTCGGGAGACCCAGTACTTC. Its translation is CASSPGFRETQYF.

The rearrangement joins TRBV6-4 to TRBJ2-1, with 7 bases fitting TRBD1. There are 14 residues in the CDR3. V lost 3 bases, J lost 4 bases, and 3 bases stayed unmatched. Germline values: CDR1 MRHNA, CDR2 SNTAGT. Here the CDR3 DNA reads TGTGCCAGCAGTGAGACAGGGACGTACAATGAGCAGTTCTTC. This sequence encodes CASSETGTYNEQFF.

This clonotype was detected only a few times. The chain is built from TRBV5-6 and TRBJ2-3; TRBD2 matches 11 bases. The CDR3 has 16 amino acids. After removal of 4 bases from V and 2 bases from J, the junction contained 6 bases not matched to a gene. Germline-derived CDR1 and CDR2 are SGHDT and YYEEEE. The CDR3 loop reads CASSIGTSGYTDTQYF. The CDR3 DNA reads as TGTGCCAGCAGCATTGGGACTAGCGGATACACAGATACGCAGTATTTT.

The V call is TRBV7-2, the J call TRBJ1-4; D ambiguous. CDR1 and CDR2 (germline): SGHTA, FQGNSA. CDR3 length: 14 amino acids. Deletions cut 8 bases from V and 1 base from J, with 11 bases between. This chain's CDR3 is CASRPSGTNEKLFF. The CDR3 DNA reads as TGTGCCAGCCGTCCATCGGGAACTAATGAAAAACTGTTTTTT.

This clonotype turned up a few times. The CDR3 DNA is TGTGCCAGCATCACGGGCACGGGGGCCAACGTCCTGACTTTC. Translating it yields CASITGTGANVLTF. J is TRBJ2-6 and V is TRBV2; no firm D call. V dropped 7 bases and J dropped 4 bases, with 11 bases sitting between them. Per germline, CDR1 SNHLY and CDR2 FYNNEI. The CDR3 runs to 14 residues.

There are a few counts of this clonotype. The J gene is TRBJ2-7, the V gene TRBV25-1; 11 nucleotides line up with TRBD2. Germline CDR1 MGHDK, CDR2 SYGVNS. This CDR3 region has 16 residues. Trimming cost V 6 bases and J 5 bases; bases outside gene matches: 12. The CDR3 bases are TGTGCCAGCAGCGAAGGACGCCTAGCGGGAGGAGACGAGCAGTACTTC. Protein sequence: CASSEGRLAGGDEQYF.

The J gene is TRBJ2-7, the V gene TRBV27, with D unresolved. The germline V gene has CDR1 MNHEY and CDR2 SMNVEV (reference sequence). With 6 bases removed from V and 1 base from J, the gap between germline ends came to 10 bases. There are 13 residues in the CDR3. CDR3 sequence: CASRAAPSYEQYF. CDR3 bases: TGTGCCAGCAGAGCAGCACCATCCTACGAGCAGTACTTC.

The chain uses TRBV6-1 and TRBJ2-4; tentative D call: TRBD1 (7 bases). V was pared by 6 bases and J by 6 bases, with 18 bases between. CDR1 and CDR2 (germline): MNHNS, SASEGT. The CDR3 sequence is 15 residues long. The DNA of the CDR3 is TGTGCCAGCAGCAGACGCGGGACAGACCTAAACATTCAGTACTTC. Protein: CASSRRGTDLNIQYF.

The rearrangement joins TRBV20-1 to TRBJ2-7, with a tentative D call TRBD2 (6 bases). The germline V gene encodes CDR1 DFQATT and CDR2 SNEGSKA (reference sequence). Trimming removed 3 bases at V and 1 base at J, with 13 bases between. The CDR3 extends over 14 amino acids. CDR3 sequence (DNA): TGCAGTGCTAGTGGTGCGGGGTCATCCTACGAGCAGTACTTC. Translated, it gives CSASGAGSSYEQYF.

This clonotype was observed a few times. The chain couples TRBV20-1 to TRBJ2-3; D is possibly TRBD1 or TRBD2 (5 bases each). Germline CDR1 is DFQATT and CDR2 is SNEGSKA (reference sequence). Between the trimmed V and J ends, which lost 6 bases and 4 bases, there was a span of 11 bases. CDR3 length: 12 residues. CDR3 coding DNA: TGCAGTGCAACCGGGACGGCAGATACGCAGTATTTT. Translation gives CSATGTADTQYF.

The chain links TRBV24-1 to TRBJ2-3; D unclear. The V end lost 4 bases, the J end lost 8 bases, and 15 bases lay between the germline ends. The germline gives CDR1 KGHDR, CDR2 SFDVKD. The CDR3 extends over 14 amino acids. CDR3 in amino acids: CATSDPGRAATQYF. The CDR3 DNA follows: TGTGCCACCAGTGACCCGGGCCGAGCAGCTACGCAGTATTTT.